This T cell receptor (beta chain) emerged from a study of shared clonotypes between healthy human individuals. Across the study: Per-donor plates numbered three CD4 naive, three CD4 memory, two CD8 naive and one CD8 memory.

Several immunoSEQ plates received, in even portions, the genomic DNA of each subset. The data were produced by immunoSEQ multiplex PCR, yet TCRdb's version contains in-frame clones alone and is incomplete. The sample contains 600,000 to 750,000 clones, 90% of which appear only once. The germline gives CDR1 ENHRY, CDR2 SYGVKD. The V end lost 4 bases, the J end lost 1 base, and 14 bases lay between the germline ends. The CDR3 spans 16 residues. Healthy HIV-negative adults with no recent acute infections or vaccinations were recruited as donors. Sequencing was performed on memory CD8+ T cells from PBMCs. Subset: CD45RO+ cells pooled with CCR7-negative TemRA cells. The chain employs TRBV10-3 and TRBJ2-1, with a possible D match to TRBD2 (6 bases). The clonotype originates from a man between 18 and 29 years old in good health. Some clones in this sample may be carry-over from other donors' samples. The CDR3 here is CAISVDTGRSYNEQFF. DNA for the CDR3: TGTGCCATCAGTGTTGATACCGGGAGATCCTACAATGAGCAGTTCTTC.